Shown below are 19 T cell receptor beta chains from a single sample sequenced in a study of T-cell reconstitution after alpha-beta-depleted transplantation in children. Construction of the TCRbeta library involved unique molecular identifiers. In TCRdb, the PCR reads were re-called with MiXCR into one record per CDR3 protein. This table holds 210,000 or so distinct CDR3 sequences, roughly a tenth found once. Sample: PBMCs, taken before TCRalphabeta/CD19-depleted stem cell transplant. Receptors were obtained from a child younger than two with acute myeloid leukemia, due to receive a stem cell transplant.

V and J are TRBV5-1 and TRBJ2-1; 9 positions agree with TRBD2. Trimming cost V 0 bases and J 4 bases; bases outside gene matches: 5. This CDR3 is built from 16 residues. The germline CDR1 and CDR2 sequences are SGHRS and YFSETQ. CDR3 coding DNA: TGCGCCAGCAGCTTGGGGTCAGCGGGGGGATACAATGAGCAGTTCTTC. It encodes CASSLGSAGGYNEQFF.

The chain uses TRBV6-1 and TRBJ2-7; perhaps TRBD2 as D (5 bases). V lost 4 bases, J lost 2 bases, and 12 bases lay in between. CDR3 length: 14 residues. Per germline, CDR1 MNHNS and CDR2 SASEGT. The CDR3 reads CASSGGADPYEQYF. The CDR3 nucleotides are TGTGCCAGCAGTGGAGGAGCGGATCCCTACGAGCAGTACTTC.

In its sample, this clonotype was seen many times. This chain uses TRBV9 with TRBJ2-1, with 14 bases identical to TRBD2. The V gene end was trimmed by 2 bases and the J gene end by 0 bases; junction bases not matched to a gene: 4. This CDR3 is 18 amino acids long. Germline V gene data show CDR1 as SGDLS and CDR2 as YYNGEE. CDR3 nucleotides: TGTGCCAGCAGCGTGGGACTAGCGGGAGCGGGCTCCTACAATGAGCAGTTCTTC. Residues: CASSVGLAGAGSYNEQFF.

This clonotype has at least ten counts. The chain couples TRBV6-5 to TRBJ2-2; D ambiguous. There are 13 residues in the CDR3. Trimming removed 5 bases at V and 4 bases at J, with 8 bases between. CDR1 is MNHEY, CDR2 SVGAGI, per germline. CDR3 nucleotides: TGTGCCAGCAGTCCCTACATCACCGGGGAGCTGTTTTTT. Protein product: CASSPYITGELFF.

Many counts were recorded for this clonotype. The chain has TRBV20-1 and TRBJ2-7, with 7 bases matching TRBD1. This CDR3 region has 13 residues. Germline loops: CDR1 DFQATT, CDR2 SNEGSKA (reference sequence). V trimming: 6 bases; J trimming: 0 bases; junction bases outside the gene matches: 5. DNA for the CDR3: TGCAGTGCAACACAGGGGAGCTCCTACGAGCAGTACTTC. It encodes CSATQGSSYEQYF.

This clonotype was detected many times. This sequence joins TRBV6-1 and TRBJ2-7; D uncertain. Germline values: CDR1 MNHNS, CDR2 SASEGT. The CDR3 covers 11 residues. Trimming took off 5 bases at V and 9 bases at J, with 11 bases between the two ends. CDR3 loop: CASSKNGAQYF. In DNA form, the CDR3 reads TGTGCCAGCAGTAAAAATGGAGCGCAGTACTTC.

This chain connects TRBV20-1 to TRBJ2-7; D is uncertain. Looked up from germline, CDR1 is DFQATT and CDR2 is SNEGSKA (reference sequence). Between the trimmed V and J ends, which lost 6 bases and 3 bases, there was a span of 9 bases. The CDR3 is 11 amino acids. Here the CDR3 DNA reads TGCAGTGCCTCCAGAAACTACGAGCAGTACTTC. Translation: CSASRNYEQYF.

Ten or more counts support this clonotype. This chain uses TRBV19 with TRBJ2-1; TRBD2 matches at 10 bases. V trimming: 3 bases; J trimming: 4 bases; junction bases outside the gene matches: 0. Germline-derived CDR1 and CDR2 are LNHDA and SQIVND (reference sequence). The CDR3 is 14 residues long. As DNA, the CDR3 is TGTGCCAGTAGTATGACTAGCGGGTACAATGAGCAGTTCTTC. It codes for CASSMTSGYNEQFF.

This clonotype has a count of ten or more. V is TRBV24-1 and J is TRBJ2-1, with 16 nucleotides matching TRBD2. The CDR3 extends over 18 amino acids. V lost 3 bases to trimming and J lost 6 bases; unmatched junction nucleotides: 7. Germline V lookup: CDR1 KGHDR, CDR2 SFDVKD. In nucleotides, the CDR3 is TGTGCCACCAGTGATCCCTTCGGGACTAGCGGGAGGGCCAATGAGCAGTTCTTC. It codes for CATSDPFGTSGRANEQFF.

This clonotype was recorded many times. The chain carries TRBV6-1 and TRBJ2-7; 9 bases are a match to TRBD1. The CDR3 is 13 residues long. From germline, CDR1 is MNHNS and CDR2 SASEGT. J lost 5 bases, V lost 4 bases, and 3 bases had no gene match. The CDR3 bases are TGTGCCAGCAGTGGGGGACAGGGTCACGAGCAGTACTTC. Encoded protein: CASSGGQGHEQYF.

This clonotype was counted ten times or more. This chain links TRBV29-1 with TRBJ1-4; no definite D call. The CDR3 sequence is 14 residues long. Germline values: CDR1 SQVTM, CDR2 ANQGSEA. The V end was cut by 4 bases, the J end by 4 bases, with 13 bases between. The CDR3 region has the DNA TGCAGCGTTGGGAGGGTCAGGAGTAATGAAAAACTGTTTTTT. Translation: CSVGRVRSNEKLFF.

This clonotype was recorded many times. This sequence joins TRBV18 and TRBJ1-2; a possible D gene is TRBD1 (5 bases). The CDR3 is 14 amino acids. The germline V gene has CDR1 KGHSH and CDR2 LQKENI. V lost 7 bases and J 6 bases, leaving 18 bases between the germline ends. CDR3 in DNA: TGTGCCAGCTTACAACAGGTAGATGCGGATGGCTACACCTTC. Protein: CASLQQVDADGYTF.

This clonotype was seen only a few times. This chain joins TRBV19 and TRBJ1-2; D ambiguous. The ends were cut back, 4 bases at V and 4 bases at J, with 10 bases in the middle. This CDR3 has 13 amino acids. The V gene's germline CDR1 is LNHDA and CDR2 SQIVND (reference sequence). The CDR3 reads CASSNPRLYGYTF. CDR3 DNA sequence: TGTGCCAGTAGTAATCCGAGGCTCTATGGCTACACCTTC.

There are many counts of this clonotype. This chain links TRBV6-5 with TRBJ2-7; 9 bases are a match to TRBD2. Germline V lookup: CDR1 MNHEY, CDR2 SVGAGI. The CDR3 totals 14 residues. V trimming: 4 bases; J trimming: 4 bases; junction bases outside the gene matches: 5. The CDR3 sequence is CASSSLAGRYEQYF. The CDR3 nucleotides read TGTGCCAGCAGTTCTCTAGCGGGAAGGTACGAGCAGTACTTC.

There are many counts of this clonotype. This rearrangement joins TRBV12-3 or TRBV12-4 to TRBJ2-7, with TRBD2 matching 11 bases. This CDR3 spans 15 amino acids. V shed 2 bases and J 4 bases; nucleotides not matched to a gene: 4. The CDR3 loop reads CASSLSASGGYEQYF. As DNA, the CDR3 is TGTGCCAGCAGTTTATCGGCTAGCGGGGGGTACGAGCAGTACTTC.

This clonotype was counted at least ten times. The chain combines TRBV6-5 with TRBJ1-4; 7 bases are a match to TRBD1. The CDR3 totals 15 residues. Trimming took 0 bases from V and 7 from J; bases not matched to a gene: 5. Germline V gives CDR1 MNHEY, CDR2 SVGAGI. The CDR3 is CASSYSTGSSEKLFF. Here the CDR3 DNA reads TGTGCCAGCAGTTACTCGACAGGGAGTAGTGAAAAACTGTTTTTT.

This clonotype was counted ten times or more. The chain has TRBV5-1 and TRBJ2-1; D is unclear. V gave up 0 bases and J gave up 0 bases, with 10 bases separating them. Germline CDR1 is SGHRS and CDR2 is YFSETQ. CDR3 length equals 16 residues. CDR3 region: CASSLAWVDSYNEQFF. CDR3 sequence (DNA): TGCGCCAGCAGCTTGGCGTGGGTGGACTCCTACAATGAGCAGTTCTTC.

Many counts were recorded for this clonotype. The chain combines TRBV29-1 with TRBJ2-1; D assignment may be TRBD1 or TRBD2 (5 bases each). CDR3 length: 11 amino acids. Trimming stripped 6 bases from V and 10 bases from J, with 13 bases between. The germline gives CDR1 SQVTM, CDR2 ANQGSEA. The CDR3, as DNA: TGCAGCGTCAATCGGAGGACAGAGCAGTTCTTC. This codes for CSVNRRTEQFF.

This clonotype came up many times. The CDR3, as DNA: TGTGCCAGCAGTACCAAGGGACTAGCGTACTCCTACGAGCAGTACTTC. It translates to CASSTKGLAYSYEQYF. This chain links TRBV27 with TRBJ2-7; 10 bases are a match to TRBD2. J was trimmed by 0 bases and V by 5 bases; bases with no gene match: 7. This CDR3 is 16 amino acids long. The germline V gene encodes CDR1 MNHEY and CDR2 SMNVEV (reference sequence).